This passage covers 11 T cell receptor beta chains from one sample sequenced in a study of shared clonotypes between healthy human individuals. Using immunoSEQ multiplex PCR, the repertoire was profiled, and TCRdb retains in-frame clones only, with some absent. The table records millions of clones, roughly 96% of them present only once. Sequencing used naive CD4+ T cells sorted from blood. The subset here: CD45RA+ positively selected. The receptor source for this set is a man aged 18 to 35 in good health.

The chain links TRBV30 to TRBJ1-2, with D perhaps TRBD1 (6 bases). The CDR3 spans 14 residues. Germline values: CDR1 GTSNPN, CDR2 SVGIG (reference sequence). Trimming left V 3 bases short and J 4 bases short, with 15 bases between. The CDR3 nucleotides read TGTGCCTGGAGCCTAGGTGGACAGAGCTATGGCTACACCTTC. Its protein is CAWSLGGQSYGYTF.

The chain uses TRBV10-1 and TRBJ1-2; the match to TRBD1 covers 7 bases. CDR1 is WNHNN, CDR2 SYGVQD, per germline (reference sequence). This CDR3 spans 15 amino acids. Trimming cost V 3 bases and J 3 bases; bases outside gene matches: 7. The CDR3 sequence is CASSDQRQGHYGYTF. In nucleotides, the CDR3 is TGCGCCAGCAGTGACCAACGACAGGGCCACTATGGCTACACCTTC.

The chain joins TRBV5-1 to TRBJ2-1, with 7 bases lining up with TRBD2. With V trimmed by 1 base and J by 5 bases, 3 bases remained unmatched. Germline V gives CDR1 SGHRS, CDR2 YFSETQ. This CDR3 is built from 14 residues. CDR3 nucleotides: TGCGCCAGCAGCTTGAGACTAGCTAACAATGAGCAGTTCTTC. Protein product: CASSLRLANNEQFF.

The J gene is TRBJ2-1, the V gene TRBV10-2, with a tentative D call TRBD1 (9 bases). The germline CDR1 and CDR2 sequences are WSHSY and SAAADI. The V end lost 8 bases, the J end lost 4 bases, and 18 bases lay between the germline ends. The CDR3 is 15 residues long. The CDR3 bases are TGCGCCAGCTTTCCGGGAGGGACAGGGTACAATGAGCAGTTCTTC. Translated, it gives CASFPGGTGYNEQFF.

The chain has TRBV6-1 and TRBJ1-3, with D uncertain. V gave up 1 base and J gave up 0 bases, with 7 bases separating them. The CDR3 is 15 amino acids. CDR1 is MNHNS, CDR2 SASEGT, per germline. Here the CDR3 DNA reads TGTGCCAGCAGTGAAGACAGATACTCTGGAAACACCATATATTTT. Residues: CASSEDRYSGNTIYF.

About this clone: The sample contains more than one DNA sequence encoding this CDR3. V is TRBV5-1 and J is TRBJ2-5; D call uncertain. The length of the CDR3 is 11 residues. Germline V gives CDR1 SGHRS, CDR2 YFSETQ. Trimming took 4 bases from V and 4 from J, leaving 5 bases between them. Here the CDR3 DNA reads TGCGCCAGCAGCAAAGGAGAGACCCAGTACTTC. Encoded protein: CASSKGETQYF.

This clone has just one count. V usage is TRBV7-2 and J usage is TRBJ1-5; TRBD1 matches 7 bases. The CDR3 totals 15 residues. Germline V gene sequence: CDR1 SGHTA, CDR2 FQGNSA. Trimming cost V 6 bases and J 3 bases; bases outside gene matches: 8. Here the CDR3 DNA reads TGTGCCAGCAGACAGGGACAGCCCTCCAATCAGCCCCAGCATTTT. Amino acids: CASRQGQPSNQPQHF.

The chain couples TRBV6-1 to TRBJ2-3, with 7 bases matching TRBD2. Trimming removed 7 bases from V and 0 bases from J; junction bases left unmatched: 4. CDR1 and CDR2 from the germline V gene are MNHNS and SASEGT. The CDR3 sequence is 14 residues long. This CDR3 reads CASNTAGSTDTQYF. Written as DNA, the CDR3 is TGTGCCAGCAACACAGCGGGGAGCACAGATACGCAGTATTTT.

This clone was seen only once. This chain joins TRBV7-9 and TRBJ2-3; TRBD2 matches at 14 bases. Unmatched junction bases numbered 3, after V lost 5 bases and J lost 5 bases. The CDR3 consists of 15 residues. Germline V gene lookup returns CDR1 SEHNR and CDR2 FQNEAQ (reference sequence). In DNA, the CDR3 is TGTGCCAGCAGCCGACTAGCGGGGGGGCAAGATACGCAGTATTTT. Translating it yields CASSRLAGGQDTQYF. The variable domain in full, completed from reference TRBV7-9 and TRBJ2-3, reads DTGVSQNPRHKITKRGQNVTFRCDPISEHNRLYWYRQTLGQGPEFLTYFQNEAQLEKSRLLSDRFSAERPKGSFSTLEIQRTEQGDSAMYLCASSRLAGGQDTQYFGPGTRLTVL.

The chain links TRBV18 to TRBJ2-6; D unclear. The germline gives CDR1 KGHSH, CDR2 LQKENI. V shed 0 bases and J shed 2 bases, with 8 bases lying between them. This CDR3 is 16 amino acids long. The CDR3 here is CASSPPRTAGANVLTF. DNA for the CDR3: TGTGCCAGCTCACCACCACGCACAGCTGGGGCCAACGTCCTGACTTTC.

This chain links TRBV18 with TRBJ1-1; TRBD1 matches at 8 bases. Germline loops: CDR1 KGHSH, CDR2 LQKENI. J gave up 5 bases and V 1 base, and 9 bases lay outside the gene matches. This CDR3 region has 16 residues. The CDR3: CASSPRSGGPRTEAFF. Written as DNA, the CDR3 is TGTGCCAGCTCACCACGGTCAGGGGGCCCGAGGACTGAAGCTTTCTTT.